This T cell receptor (beta chain) was documented in a study of T cells in Graves' hyperthyroidism and ophthalmopathy. TCR beta CDR3 region amplification was performed from RNA transcripts. The study used the HTBI primer set for a first-round RT-PCR of the TCR CDR3. TCRdb redid the calling of the multiplex PCR reads with MiXCR, one entry per CDR3 protein. The table includes about 360,000 distinct CDR3 sequences, about 13% detected once. This clonotype was counted many times. Antigen specificity is unknown. Hyperthyroidism in the patients, aged 18 to 65, was newly diagnosed and under 2 months in duration. Notes on the study in general: Using 13 V-J features, a model discriminated ophthalmopathy from stable hyperthyroidism. The model forecast ophthalmopathy, anticipating it by a median roughly 6.5 months before onset. Among thyroid clonotypes expanded above 0.001, most also appeared in blood.

Sequences were obtained from blood. The clonotype comes from a woman aged 18-30 years with Graves' hyperthyroidism.

The CDR3 DNA reads TGCAGTGCTTCCCCATCAGTAAGGGGGGACTATGGCTACACCTTC. As protein: CSASPSVRGDYGYTF. V usage is TRBV20-1 and J usage is TRBJ1-2; tentatively, D is TRBD1 (6 bases). The CDR3 loop spans 15 amino acids. V gave up 5 bases and J gave up 3 bases, with 19 bases separating them. Germline V gene lookup returns CDR1 DFQATT and CDR2 SNEGSKA (reference sequence).